What follows describes a single T cell receptor (beta chain). The antigen this receptor binds is unknown. A single base separates this from a much larger clone, so it may be a read error. The library was generated by PCR. These reads were obtained on a NextSeq 500. Preparation of bulk TCR libraries followed a previously described approach, with the TCR primers listed in Table S5. Total RNA was purified with the Qiagen AllPrep DNA/RNA kit. Before analysis, reads from multiple sequencing runs of one library were combined. In the original analysis: Reads were retained only if an exact TCR constant sequence was present, and the retained reads were trimmed to 150 nt and grouped according to their 12-nt molecular barcodes. Within each barcode group, reads were sub-clustered at a 15% Levenshtein threshold, and quality-weighted consensus sequences were built per RNA molecule. Non-functional sequences were filtered out, along with any lower-count sequence sitting one edit away from another sequence. Based on fitting two negative binomial distributions, any barcode sub-cluster with under 20% of the maximum read count was discarded. The raw public data were reprocessed by TCRdb itself: fastp quality trimming at Q25, MiXCR clonotype calling, in-frame beta chains only. Every entry covers one CDR3 protein and lists the most common genes and DNA from its rows. The authors' filters were not applied to this entry. Recorded for this sample are 100,000 or so distinct CDR3 sequences; under 40% of them occurred a single time. The top ten constitute under 5.5% of the sample.

Libraries of naive CD8 T cells were generated from roughly 18,000 to 920,000 sorted cells, with 10%, 30% or 50% of the purified RNA used. Naive CD8 T cells, defined as CD8+CD4-CCR7+CD45RA+, were FACS-sorted into RLT Plus buffer on a BD FACSAria II. To test detection sensitivity, Jurkat RNA equal to approximately 10 TCR copies was added to samples of about 20,000-1,000,000 naive CD8 T cells. CD8 T cells were enriched with RosetteSep CD8+ T Cell Enrichment Cocktail and Ficoll-Paque, followed by ACK red cell lysis. This specimen belongs to a study of molecular identifiers for immune sequencing clone quantification (dated by TCRdb to 2017 to 2018). Concerning the study at large: In a replicate experiment, RNA from roughly 18,000 or 92,000 naive CD8 T cells was split into five aliquots, four of which were sequenced. The study was a methods study using CD8 T cells to benchmark molecular-identifier clustering-based TCR repertoire sequencing (MIDCIRS) and TCR RNA copy counting.

The CDR3 spans 16 residues, from the cysteine through the phenylalanine. Of all the DNA, just the CDR3 is kept, 48 bases in frame from base 1. V was cut back by 8 bases and J by 0 bases, leaving a gap of 20 bases between them. Looking up the germline V gene yields CDR1 MDHEN and CDR2 SYDVKM. General conclusions and limits of the study: Spiked-in Jurkat TCR RNA equal to a single cell's worth was reported to be detectable even within 1,100,000 naive CD8 T cells. When barcode sub-clustering was not used, chimeric consensus sequences inflated TCR diversity, with chimeras reaching as high as 47%. In CMV-specific effector cells, over 98% of molecules were held by clones above 20 RNA copies, whereas under 1% of molecules were held by such clones in naive cells. The naive libraries included spiked-in Jurkat TCR RNA (approximately ten copies' worth), and this RNA is not part of the donor repertoire. Highly expanded clone sizes could be underestimated because identical TCR molecules may share a barcode. Modeling gave around 2.7 recovered TCR RNA copies per cell versus about ten by digital PCR, implying 25% to 30% capture efficiency.

Sequenced material: naive CD8+ T cells from blood, with Jurkat cell RNA spiked in. The cell subset or site label on this specimen signifies: FACS-sorted CD8+CD4-CCR7+CD45RA+ naive T cells. The clonotype was recovered from a human donor in good health. Some libraries in this study had Jurkat cell RNA spiked in. The V and J segments used are TRBV28 and TRBJ2-7, with a tentative D call of TRBD1 or TRBD2, each matching 5 bases. The base sequence is TGTGCCAGCTCTACAACCGGGGCAGTAAGCTCCTACGAGCAGTACTTC. This codes for CASSTTGAVSSYEQYF.